The rows below give T cell receptor beta chains drawn from one sample of a study of cytomegalovirus exposure and HLA in healthy donors. TCRdb's table, derived via immunoSEQ multiplex PCR, lists solely in-frame clones and lacks some. The sample has 110,000 to 150,000 clones, around 75% seen once. The sequenced sample was PBMCs. The origin of the receptors is a female donor in good health and CMV-seronegative. Each CDR3 is given with its conserved first and last residue. Each record gives: clone size, D gene, V gene, J gene, CDR3 DNA, CDR3 protein. A D gene is named only where the DNA matches it firmly. Expanded clones are given a class, and other clones once, few, many or no size at all.

size: NA; D: NA; V: TRBV9; J: TRBJ2-5; DNA: TGTGCCAGCAGCGTAGTGGCGGGCCGAGAGACCCAGTACTTC; CDR3: CASSVVAGRETQYF
size: NA; D: TRBD1; V: TRBV5-8; J: TRBJ2-7; DNA: TGTGCCAGCAGCCAGGGGGTCGAGCAGTACTTC; CDR3: CASSQGVEQYF
size: NA; D: NA; V: TRBV30; J: TRBJ2-7; DNA: TGTGCCTGGACTCTCCCCCCCGTTCTCTACGAGCAGTACTTC; CDR3: CAWTLPPVLYEQYF
size: NA; D: TRBD1; V: TRBV15; J: TRBJ2-1; DNA: TGTGCCACCAGCACGGGACAGGGAGCAGGTAATGAGCAGTTCTTC; CDR3: CATSTGQGAGNEQFF
size: NA; D: NA; V: TRBV2; J: TRBJ1-5; DNA: TGTGCCAGCAGTGAAGCTGACAGGAGAGGGCAGCCCCAGCATTTT; CDR3: CASSEADRRGQPQHF
size: NA; D: NA; V: TRBV30; J: TRBJ1-3; DNA: TGTGCCTGGGCAGGCTGGGTGAACTCTGGAAACACCATATATTTT; CDR3: CAWAGWVNSGNTIYF
size: NA; D: TRBD1; V: TRBV9; J: TRBJ2-5; DNA: TGTGCCAGCAGCGCCGGGACAGGCGTCCCCGAAGAGACCCAGTACTTC; CDR3: CASSAGTGVPEETQYF
size: NA; D: NA; V: TRBV7-2; J: TRBJ2-7; DNA: TGTGCCAGCAGCCGGGGGTACTACGAGCAGTACTTC; CDR3: CASSRGYYEQYF
size: NA; D: NA; V: TRBV29-1; J: TRBJ2-1; DNA: TGCAGCGTTGAGTTGGTAGACTCCTACAATGAGCAGTTCTTC; CDR3: CSVELVDSYNEQFF
size: few; D: TRBD2; V: TRBV6-4; J: TRBJ2-1; DNA: TGTGCCAGCAGTGTTATCAGCGGGGTCCCCAATGAGCAGTTCTTC; CDR3: CASSVISGVPNEQFF
size: NA; D: NA; V: TRBV29-1; J: TRBJ2-5; DNA: TGCAGCGTTGAAGGGGGGGACAGACTCAAGATGGTAGGGGGCCAGTACTTC; CDR3: CSVEGGDRLKMVGGQYF
size: NA; D: NA; V: TRBV6-1; J: TRBJ2-7; DNA: TGTGCCAGCCTTATGGGTCCAGGGCGATACGAGCAGTACTTC; CDR3: CASLMGPGRYEQYF
size: NA; D: TRBD2; V: TRBV28; J: TRBJ2-1; DNA: TGTGCCAGCAGTCTTAGCGGGACCGTCCGCAATGAGCAGTTCTTC; CDR3: CASSLSGTVRNEQFF
size: NA; D: NA; V: TRBV5-8; J: TRBJ1-5; DNA: TGTGCCAGCAGCTTGGTGGGCCGGCAGGATCAGCCCCAGCATTTT; CDR3: CASSLVGRQDQPQHF
size: NA; D: TRBD1; V: TRBV2; J: TRBJ1-1; DNA: TGTGCCAGCAGTGAGGCAGGGGGGTACACTGAAGCTTTCTTT; CDR3: CASSEAGGYTEAFF
size: NA; D: NA; V: TRBV5-4; J: TRBJ2-2; DNA: TGTGCCAGCAGCTTGGTCGGGAGTGGTACCGGGGAGCTGTTTTTT; CDR3: CASSLVGSGTGELFF
size: NA; D: TRBD1; V: TRBV6-1; J: TRBJ2-3; DNA: TGTGCCAGCAGTCCGGGACAGGGAACATATACGCAGTATTTT; CDR3: CASSPGQGTYTQYF
size: NA; D: TRBD2; V: TRBV9; J: TRBJ2-3; DNA: TGTGCCAGCAGCGTAGCGGGAGGAGGGAGCGCAGATACGCAGTATTTT; CDR3: CASSVAGGGSADTQYF
size: NA; D: NA; V: TRBV19; J: TRBJ1-5; DNA: TGTGCCAGTAGTATTCGACAGATGAATCAGCCCCAGCATTTT; CDR3: CASSIRQMNQPQHF
size: NA; D: NA; V: TRBV6-4; J: TRBJ1-4; DNA: TGTGCCAGCAGTCCATCTCGTGAGGGTGAAAAACTGTTTTTT; CDR3: CASSPSREGEKLFF
size: NA; D: NA; V: TRBV27; J: TRBJ1-4; DNA: TGTGCCAGCAGTCCGCGACAGGCGAGTAATGAAAAACTGTTTTTT; CDR3: CASSPRQASNEKLFF
size: NA; D: NA; V: TRBV4-2; J: TRBJ1-1; DNA: TGTGCCAGCAGCCAAGATTCGGGGACTGAAGCTTTCTTT; CDR3: CASSQDSGTEAFF
size: NA; D: NA; V: TRBV2; J: TRBJ2-1; DNA: TGTGCCAGCAGCCTTAGTGAGACCTACAATGAGCAGTTCTTC; CDR3: CASSLSETYNEQFF
size: NA; D: TRBD2; V: TRBV4-2; J: TRBJ2-1; DNA: TGTGCCAGCAGCCAAGAGGGAGGGCCGTACAATGAGCAGTTCTTC; CDR3: CASSQEGGPYNEQFF
size: NA; D: TRBD2; V: TRBV2; J: TRBJ2-2; DNA: TGTGCCAGCACCCCAGCGGGAGTTGAGTCCGGGGAGCTGTTTTTT; CDR3: CASTPAGVESGELFF
size: NA; D: NA; V: TRBV4-1; J: TRBJ2-1; DNA: TGCGCCAGCAGCCAAGAGCCGGCAGGAACTTACAATGAGCAGTTCTTC; CDR3: CASSQEPAGTYNEQFF
size: NA; D: NA; V: TRBV10-1; J: TRBJ2-5; DNA: TGCGCCAGTTCACCTGAGAACCAAGAGACCCAGTACTTC; CDR3: CASSPENQETQYF
size: few; D: TRBD2; V: TRBV30; J: TRBJ2-3; DNA: TGTGCCGGGAGCGGGAGGGCGCCAGATACGCAGTATTTT; CDR3: CAGSGRAPDTQYF
size: NA; D: TRBD1; V: TRBV27; J: TRBJ2-7; DNA: TGTGCCAGCAGTTTAATCAGGGGGCGTCTCGAGCAGTACTTC; CDR3: CASSLIRGRLEQYF
size: NA; D: TRBD1; V: TRBV19; J: TRBJ2-7; DNA: TGTGCCAGTGCCTGGGGCGACAGGGGTACCTACGAGCAGTACTTC; CDR3: CASAWGDRGTYEQYF
size: NA; D: NA; V: TRBV5-1; J: TRBJ1-2; DNA: TGCGCCAGCAGCTACACAGGGTCTAACTATGGCTACACCTTC; CDR3: CASSYTGSNYGYTF
size: NA; D: TRBD1; V: TRBV5-1; J: TRBJ1-4; DNA: TGCGCCAGCAGCTTGGAACAGGGGCTTATACAGAGTGAAAAACTGTTTTTT; CDR3: CASSLEQGLIQSEKLFF
size: NA; D: NA; V: TRBV6-5; J: TRBJ1-1; DNA: TGTGCCAGCGGACGGGAGGGTATTGAAGCTTTCTTT; CDR3: CASGREGIEAFF
size: NA; D: TRBD1; V: TRBV19; J: TRBJ2-7; DNA: TGTGCCAGTCAAGACAGGGTCCCTGGCGAGCAGTACTTC; CDR3: CASQDRVPGEQYF
size: NA; D: NA; V: TRBV28; J: TRBJ2-7; DNA: TGTGCCAGCAGTTTACTGGCGGGGCAGGGTGAGCAGTACTTC; CDR3: CASSLLAGQGEQYF